The TCR beta chain under discussion was sequenced for a study of spatial heterogeneity in lung cancer. General observations from the study: Counts of expanded intratumoral alpha and beta TCRs tracked tumor mutation counts.

V lost 7 bases to trimming and J lost 6 bases, with 9 bases between them. The CDR3 totals 11 residues. TCRdb reprocessed the 5' RACE reads with MiXCR, giving one entry per CDR3 protein. Among 25,000 to 30,000 distinct CDR3 sequences listed, around 6.9% were seen once. The time point is: sample taken at primary tumor resection. The table lists this clonotype with many counts. What it binds is unknown. The receptor was isolated from a male donor with early-stage non-small cell lung cancer. J is TRBJ1-1 and V is TRBV12-3 or TRBV12-4; a possible D gene is TRBD1 (5 bases). The sequencing here drew on lung tumor tissue, taken at surgery. The CDR3 DNA reads as TGTGCCAGCACCAGGGTTGCTGAAGCTTTCTTT. It encodes CASTRVAEAFF.